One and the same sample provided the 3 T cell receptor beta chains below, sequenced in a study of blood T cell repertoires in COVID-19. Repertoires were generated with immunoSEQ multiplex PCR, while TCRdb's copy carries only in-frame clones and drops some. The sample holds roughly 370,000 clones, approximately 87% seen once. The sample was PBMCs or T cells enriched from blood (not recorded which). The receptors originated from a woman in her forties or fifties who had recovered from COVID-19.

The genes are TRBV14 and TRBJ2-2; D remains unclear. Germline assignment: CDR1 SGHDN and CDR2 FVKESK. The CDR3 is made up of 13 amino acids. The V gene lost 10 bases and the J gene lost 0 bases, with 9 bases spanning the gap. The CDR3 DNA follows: TGTGCCACCAACAATCCGAACACCGGGGAGCTGTTTTTT. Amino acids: CATNNPNTGELFF. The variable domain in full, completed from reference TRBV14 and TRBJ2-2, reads EAGVTQFPSHSVIEKGQTVTLRCDPISGHDNLYWYRRVMGKEIKFLLHFVKESKQDESGMPNNRFLAERTGGTYSTLKVQPAELEDSGVYFCATNNPNTGELFFGEGSRLTVL.

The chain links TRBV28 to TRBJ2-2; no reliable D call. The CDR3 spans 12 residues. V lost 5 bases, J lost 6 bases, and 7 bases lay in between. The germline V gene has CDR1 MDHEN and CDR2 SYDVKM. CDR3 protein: CASSPVAGELFF. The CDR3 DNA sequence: TGTGCCAGCAGTCCGGTGGCCGGGGAGCTGTTTTTT.

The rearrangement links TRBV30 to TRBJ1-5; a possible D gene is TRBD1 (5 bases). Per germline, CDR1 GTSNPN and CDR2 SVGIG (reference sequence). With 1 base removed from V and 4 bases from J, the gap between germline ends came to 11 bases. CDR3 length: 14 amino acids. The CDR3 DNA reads TGTGCCTGGAGTGAAGGTAGGGGTAATCAGCCCCAGCATTTT. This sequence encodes CAWSEGRGNQPQHF.